The 11 T cell receptor beta chains presented below share a single source sample, sequenced in a study of T cells after yellow fever vaccination. Each CDR3 protein gets one entry after TCRdb re-called the 5' RACE reads with MiXCR. Of hundreds of thousands of distinct CDR3 sequences listed, under 20% are singletons. This specimen was PBMCs, taken before the yellow fever booster vaccination. These receptors came from a man between 18 and 35 years old who received the YFV17D yellow fever vaccine.

The V and J genes are TRBV11-2 and TRBJ2-3, with TRBD2 identical over 8 bases. This CDR3 contains 17 residues. CDR1 and CDR2 from the germline V gene are SGHAT and FQNNGV. With V trimmed by 1 base and J by 1 base, 7 bases remained unmatched. The CDR3 spells CASSLGRGVLRTDTQYF. The CDR3 coding sequence is TGTGCCAGCAGCTTAGGGCGGGGGGTTCTTCGCACAGATACGCAGTATTTT.

This clonotype was observed a few times. J is TRBJ1-2 and V is TRBV15, with D possibly matching TRBD1 (6 bases). The CDR3 extends over 13 amino acids. Germline CDR1 and CDR2: LNHNV and YYDKDF (reference sequence). V was clipped by 7 bases and J by 2 bases, with 11 bases between them. Written as DNA, the CDR3 is TGTGCCACCACCCAGGACAGAAACTATGGCTACACCTTC. Protein sequence: CATTQDRNYGYTF.

The rearrangement links TRBV4-3 to TRBJ2-3; possibly TRBD1 for D (7 bases). The V end was cut by 0 bases, the J end by 4 bases, with 17 bases between. The germline CDR1 and CDR2 sequences are LGHNA and YSLEER. This CDR3 has 17 amino acids. In DNA form, the CDR3 reads TGCGCCAGCAGCCAAGATCTGGCCAGGGGGGTACCAGATACGCAGTATTTT. This gives the protein CASSQDLARGVPDTQYF.

The rearrangement joins TRBV7-2 to TRBJ2-2, with D possibly TRBD2 on 5 matching bases. Trimming stripped 0 bases from V and 7 bases from J, with 9 bases between. The CDR3 length is 14 residues. Germline V lookup: CDR1 SGHTA, CDR2 FQGNSA. CDR3 in amino acids: CASSLASGIGELFF. CDR3 sequence (DNA): TGTGCCAGCAGCTTAGCGTCGGGGATCGGGGAGCTGTTTTTT.

V and J are TRBV5-1 and TRBJ2-5; no definite D call. The CDR3 length is 13 residues. From germline, CDR1 is SGHRS and CDR2 YFSETQ. V lost 0 bases and J lost 10, with 13 bases in between. The CDR3 DNA reads as TGCGCCAGCAGCTTGGAGGGCGTGGTGGGCCAGTACTTC. Its translation is CASSLEGVVGQYF.

This clonotype was detected a few times. This chain links TRBV2 with TRBJ1-5, with a tentative D call TRBD1 (5 bases). Trimming stripped 2 bases from V and 0 bases from J, with 8 bases between. Germline V gene data show CDR1 as SNHLY and CDR2 as FYNNEI. The CDR3 has 15 residues. The CDR3 is CASSEQGYSNQPQHF. CDR3 bases: TGTGCCAGCAGTGAACAGGGTTATAGCAATCAGCCCCAGCATTTT. The full variable domain, completed using reference TRBV2 and TRBJ1-5, is EPEVTQTPSHQVTQMGQEVILRCVPISNHLYFYWYRQILGQKVEFLVSFYNNEISEKSEIFDDQFSVERPDGSNFTLKIRSTKLEDSAMYFCASSEQGYSNQPQHFGDGTRLSIL.

This chain joins TRBV28 and TRBJ1-2; no definite D call. CDR3 size: 12 residues. V lost 4 bases to trimming and J lost 4 bases, with 7 bases between them. The V gene's germline CDR1 is MDHEN and CDR2 SYDVKM. The CDR3 sequence is CASSWGTYGYTF. The CDR3 region has the DNA TGTGCCAGCAGTTGGGGAACCTATGGCTACACCTTC.

This sequence joins TRBV29-1 and TRBJ1-1; D unresolved. Trimming took 3 bases from V and 0 from J, leaving 14 bases between them. There are 15 residues in the CDR3. Germline lookup yields CDR1 SQVTM and CDR2 ANQGSEA. For the CDR3, the DNA is TGCAGCGTTGACGAGGCAGGCCCCATGAACACTGAAGCTTTCTTT. This codes for CSVDEAGPMNTEAFF. Based on the CDR3 plus reference TRBV29-1 and TRBJ1-1, the full variable domain is SAVISQKPSRDICQRGTSLTIQCQVDSQVTMMFWYRQQPGQSLTLIATANQGSEATYESGFVIDKFPISRPNLTFSTLTVSNMSPEDSSIYLCSVDEAGPMNTEAFFGQGTRLTVV.

This chain joins TRBV20-1 and TRBJ2-7; D remains ambiguous. Trimming removed 6 bases from V and 6 bases from J, with 15 bases in between. Per germline, CDR1 DFQATT and CDR2 SNEGSKA (reference sequence). This CDR3 is built from 12 residues. The CDR3 nucleotides read TGCAGTGCCAGGCCGGGTGCGAGCGAGCAGTACTTC. Encoded protein: CSARPGASEQYF.

In nucleotides, the CDR3 is TGTGCCAGCAGCCCGGGGCGGACATCTGGGGCCAACGTCCTGACTTTC. It codes for CASSPGRTSGANVLTF. The chain carries TRBV7-6 and TRBJ2-6; TRBD1 or TRBD2 may be the D gene (5 bases each). This CDR3 has 16 residues. CDR1 is SGHVS, CDR2 FNYEAQ, per germline. Between the trimmed V and J ends, which lost 5 bases and 1 base, there was a span of 12 bases.

CDR3 sequence (DNA): TGCAGTGCTAGTATGGCGGTCATGAACACTGAAGCTTTCTTT. Its translation is CSASMAVMNTEAFF. The chain couples TRBV20-1 to TRBJ1-1; D is unresolved. The CDR3 is 14 amino acids. The ends were cut back, 3 bases at V and 0 bases at J, with 11 bases in the middle. CDR1 and CDR2 from the germline V gene are DFQATT and SNEGSKA (reference sequence).